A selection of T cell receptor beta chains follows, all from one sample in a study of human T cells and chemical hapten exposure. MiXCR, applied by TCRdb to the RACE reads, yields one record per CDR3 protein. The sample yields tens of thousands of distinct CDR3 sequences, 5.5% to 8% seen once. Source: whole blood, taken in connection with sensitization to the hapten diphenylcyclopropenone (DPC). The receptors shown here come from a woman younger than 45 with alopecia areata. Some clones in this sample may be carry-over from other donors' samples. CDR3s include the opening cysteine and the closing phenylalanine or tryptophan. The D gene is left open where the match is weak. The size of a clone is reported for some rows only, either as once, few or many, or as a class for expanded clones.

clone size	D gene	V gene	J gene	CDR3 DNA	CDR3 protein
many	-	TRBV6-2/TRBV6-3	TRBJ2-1	TGTGCCAGCAGTCCTACGCCTCAAAGGAGCGATGAGCAGTTCTTC	CASSPTPQRSDEQFF
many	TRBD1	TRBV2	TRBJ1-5	TGTGCCAGCAGTGGACAGGGGATCTATCAGCCCCAGCATTTT	CASSGQGIYQPQHF
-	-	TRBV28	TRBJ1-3	TGTGCCAGCAGTCTAGGGGATACTGGAAACACCATATATTTT	CASSLGDTGNTIYF
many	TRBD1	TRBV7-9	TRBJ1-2	TGTGCCAGCAGCTTAGTTCTAGGGGGCGGCTATGGCTACACCTTC	CASSLVLGGGYGYTF
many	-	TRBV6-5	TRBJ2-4	TGTGCCAGCAGGCCGACGGGGAAAGACATTCAGTACTTC	CASRPTGKDIQYF
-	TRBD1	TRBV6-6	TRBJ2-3	TGTGCCAGCAGTTACTCGCGATCCACAGGGGCAGATACGCAGTATTTT	CASSYSRSTGADTQYF
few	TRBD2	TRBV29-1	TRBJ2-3	TGCAGCGTTGATCCGACTAGCGGGTACACAGATACGCAGTATTTT	CSVDPTSGYTDTQYF
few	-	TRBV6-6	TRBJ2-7	TGTGCCAGCAGTTACTCCCCACAGGGCCCATCCTACGAGCAGTACTTC	CASSYSPQGPSYEQYF
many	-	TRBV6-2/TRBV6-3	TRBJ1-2	TGTGCCAGCAGTTACCCTGCAGAAGATAACTATGGCTACACCTTC	CASSYPAEDNYGYTF
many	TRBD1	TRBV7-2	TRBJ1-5	TGTGCCAGCAGCTTAGCCGGCAGGGGGAATCAGCCCCAGCATTTT	CASSLAGRGNQPQHF
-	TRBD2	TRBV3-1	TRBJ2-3	TGTGCCAGCAGCCCTACTCGGACTAGCGGCACAGATACGCAGTATTTT	CASSPTRTSGTDTQYF
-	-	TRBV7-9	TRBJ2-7	TGTGCCAGCAGCTTCTCCGAGACTGCCTCCTACGAGCAGTACTTC	CASSFSETASYEQYF
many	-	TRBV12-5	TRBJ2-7	TGTGCTAGTGGTTCCCCCCCCGCCAGGGAGGTGTACTTC	CASGSPPAREVYF
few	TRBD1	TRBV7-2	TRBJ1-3	TGTGCCAGCAGCCAGACAGGGGGACGAAACACCATATATTTT	CASSQTGGRNTIYF
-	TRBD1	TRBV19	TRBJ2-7	TGTGCCAGTAGTATTTCCCGGACAGGGGCCCGTAACGAGCAGTACTTC	CASSISRTGARNEQYF
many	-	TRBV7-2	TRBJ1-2	TGTGCCAGCAGCTCCGCAGGGCGCTATGGCTACACCTTC	CASSSAGRYGYTF
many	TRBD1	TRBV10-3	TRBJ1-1	TGTGCCATCCAGGACAGGGACACTGAAGCTTTCTTT	CAIQDRDTEAFF
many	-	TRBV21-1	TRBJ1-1	TGTGCCAGCAGCTTACGACAGGGCCCGAACACTGAAGCTTTCTTT	CASSLRQGPNTEAFF
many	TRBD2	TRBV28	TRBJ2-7	TGTGCCAGCAGGATACTAGCGGGGCGAACCTACGAGCAGTACTTC	CASRILAGRTYEQYF
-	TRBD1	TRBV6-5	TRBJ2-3	TGTGCCAGCAGTTATGGGACAGGGGTCACAGATACGCAGTATTTT	CASSYGTGVTDTQYF
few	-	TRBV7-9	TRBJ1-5	TGTGCCAGCAGCTTAGGGTCCAGCCCAAATCAGCCCCAGCATTTT	CASSLGSSPNQPQHF
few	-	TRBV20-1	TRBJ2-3	TGCAGTGCTAGAGATAGGGGCCAGGATGGAGATACGCAGTATTTT	CSARDRGQDGDTQYF
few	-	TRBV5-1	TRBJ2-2	TGCGCCAGCAGCTTGTCTGAGGGGAATACCGGGGAGCTGTTTTTT	CASSLSEGNTGELFF